This T cell receptor (beta chain) is drawn from a study of blood T cell repertoires in COVID-19. For the study at large: The origin of the acute and convalescent COVID-19 samples was the United States, Italy and Spain. T cells, B-cell-depleted T cells, or PBMCs supplied cDNA or gDNA.

The table lists this clone with a count of one. Germline CDR1 and CDR2: SEHNR and FQNEAQ (reference sequence). The CDR3 consists of 17 residues. Trimming took 4 bases from V and 4 from J; bases not matched to a gene: 12. Per the authors' pipeline: Reference gene primer amplification gave nucleated cell count estimates. Assay used: immunoSEQ multiplex PCR; TCRdb lists only in-frame clones, some missing. V, J and clone size derive from that table, while D and trimming were established from the DNA sequence. The sample lists 190,000 or so clones; around 87% were seen once. The gene calls are TRBV7-9 and TRBJ2-2; 7 bases fit TRBD2. The sequence came from a woman in her late teens or twenties who had recovered from COVID-19. The sample taken for sequencing was peripheral blood. In nucleotides, the CDR3 is TGTGCCAGCAGCTCCGTTAGCCGCGGGGGATTCACCGGGGAGCTGTTTTTT. This gives the protein CASSSVSRGGFTGELFF.